This T cell receptor beta chain was observed in a study of early T cells in non-severe SARS-CoV-2 infection. Study-level information: The chains were unpaired, and the sequenced material was bulk RNA from unsorted whole blood.

Each single cDNA molecule received a unique molecular identifier. TCRdb called the 5' RACE reads again in MiXCR, with one record for every CDR3 protein. The sample has about 67,000 distinct CDR3 sequences, roughly 12% seen once. V lost 3 bases to trimming and J lost 5 bases; unmatched junction nucleotides: 6. CDR3 length: 15 amino acids. CDR1 is LGHDT, CDR2 YNNKEL, per germline (reference sequence). Specimen: whole blood. The V call is TRBV3-1, the J call TRBJ2-4; 8 nucleotides agree with TRBD1. The sequence was obtained from an adult who was a healthcare worker with PCR-confirmed SARS-CoV-2 infection or an uninfected control (not recorded which). The CDR3 reads CASSHPSTGENIQYF. The CDR3 DNA is TGTGCCAGCAGCCACCCGTCGACAGGGGAAAACATTCAGTACTTC. The full variable domain, its missing parts supplied by reference TRBV3-1 and TRBJ2-4, is DTAVSQTPKYLVTQMGNDKSIKCEQNLGHDTMYWYKQDSKKFLKIMFSYNNKELIINETVPNRFSPKSPDKAHLNLHINSLELGDSAVYFCASSHPSTGENIQYFGAGTRLSVL.